The 10 T cell receptor beta chains in this list originate from one sample, sequenced in a study of T cells in Graves' hyperthyroidism and ophthalmopathy. Amplification yielded TCR beta CDR3 regions, with RNA transcripts as the source. First-round RT-PCR with HTBI primers amplified the TCR CDR3 region. TCRdb itself ran the multiplex PCR reads through MiXCR, one entry per CDR3 protein. The top ten hold approximately 8.6% of the sample, which has under 350,000 distinct CDR3 sequences, about 14% seen once. Input material: blood. Every receptor here comes from a young woman with Graves' hyperthyroidism that later progressed to Graves' ophthalmopathy.

This clonotype was recorded at least ten times. The CDR3 sequence: CASRVGASSTDTQYF. The CDR3 nucleotides read TGTGCCAGTAGGGTCGGCGCCAGCTCCACAGATACGCAGTATTTT. The rearrangement uses TRBV28 and TRBJ2-3, with no clear D. The ends were cut back, 9 bases at V and 2 bases at J, with 18 bases in the middle. There are 15 residues in the CDR3. From germline, CDR1 is MDHEN and CDR2 SYDVKM.

This clonotype was counted between two and nine times. This chain uses TRBV28 with TRBJ1-6, with 9 bases lining up with TRBD1. V shed 8 bases, J shed 7 bases, and the junction held 9 bases outside the gene matches. In germline, CDR1 is MDHEN, CDR2 SYDVKM. This CDR3 spans 15 amino acids. The CDR3 nucleotides read TGTGCCAGCGGCCTCCTTACAGGGGGCAATTCACCCCTCCACTTT. Translation gives CASGLLTGGNSPLHF.

This chain uses TRBV6-2 or TRBV6-3 with TRBJ1-5; no definite D call. Trimming cost V 7 bases and J 4 bases, with 14 bases left between them. This CDR3 has 14 residues. Germline values: CDR1 MNHEY, CDR2 SVGEGT. CDR3 DNA: TGTGCCAGCACCATGGGGTACTTAAATCAGCCCCAGCATTTT. Translated: CASTMGYLNQPQHF.

This clonotype has ten or more counts. V and J are TRBV7-2 and TRBJ2-5; perhaps TRBD2 as D (5 bases). The V and J ends lost 6 bases and 9 bases respectively, with 20 bases between them. CDR3 length: 14 amino acids. Per germline, CDR1 SGHTA and CDR2 FQGNSA. CDR3 coding DNA: TGTGCCAGCAGTTTCGAATCCGGGCCCGGGGCCCAGTACTTC. Translating it yields CASSFESGPGAQYF.

This clonotype was recorded at least ten times. CDR3 bases: TGTGCCAGCAGTTACTCTCTCCAGGGGAACACTGAAGCTTTCTTT. Encoded protein: CASSYSLQGNTEAFF. The gene calls are TRBV6-5 and TRBJ1-1; tentative D call: TRBD1 (5 bases). The CDR3 loop spans 15 amino acids. Germline CDR1 MNHEY, CDR2 SVGAGI. Trimming cost V 0 bases and J 1 base, with 9 bases left between them.

This clonotype occurred a few times. The chain is built from TRBV3-2 and TRBJ2-7; the table's TRBD2 call for D was not verified on the DNA. TRBV3-2 is given as a pseudogene. CDR3 length: 21 amino acids. CDR3 sequence reads: CASSRNSPGLAGASPSYEQYF. The CDR3, as DNA: TGTGCCAGCAGCCGAAATAGTCCGGGACTAGCGGGAGCCTCTCCCTCCTACGAGCAGTACTTC.

V is TRBV3-1 and J is TRBJ1-6, with a possible D match to TRBD1 (5 bases). There are 15 residues in the CDR3. Germline CDR1 reads LGHDT; CDR2 reads YNNKEL (reference sequence). The V end lost 8 bases, the J end lost 7 bases, and 18 bases lay between the germline ends. The CDR3 loop is CASCKAGGGNSPLHF. The CDR3 nucleotides are TGTGCCAGCTGTAAAGCGGGGGGAGGCAATTCACCCCTCCACTTT.

This clonotype was found many times. The chain is built from TRBV7-2 and TRBJ2-2; TRBD1 matches 7 bases. V lost 5 bases, J lost 4 bases, and 7 bases stayed unmatched. Germline CDR1 is SGHTA and CDR2 is FQGNSA. This CDR3 region has 15 residues. The CDR3 sequence: CASSTGTVGTGELFF. In DNA form, the CDR3 reads TGTGCCAGCAGCACCGGGACAGTAGGCACCGGGGAGCTGTTTTTT.

This clonotype was detected ten times or more. The chain combines TRBV28 with TRBJ2-7; perhaps TRBD2 as D (6 bases). Germline V gene sequence: CDR1 MDHEN, CDR2 SYDVKM. CDR3 length equals 14 residues. Trimming stripped 6 bases from V and 6 bases from J, with 18 bases between. CDR3 DNA sequence: TGTGCCAGCAGGAACACCGGAGGGCGCGGCGAGCAGTACTTC. The encoded protein is CASRNTGGRGEQYF.

In this sample, this clonotype turned up a few times. V is TRBV12-3 or TRBV12-4 and J is TRBJ2-7; D assignment may be TRBD1 or TRBD2 (6 bases each). V shed 6 bases and J shed 0 bases, with 12 bases lying between them. The CDR3 is made up of 14 amino acids. The CDR3 sequence: CASRGGRDSYEQYF. The CDR3 nucleotides are TGTGCCAGCAGGGGGGGCAGGGACTCCTACGAGCAGTACTTC.